This entry features one T cell receptor beta chain sequence. Its antigen target is currently unknown. Base qualities are not recorded, but no much larger clone differs from it by a single base. The sample's time point, from its label and the paper: cycle 1 day 1 (C1D1), immediately before nivolumab initiation. Every trial patient had relapsed following autologous stem cell transplantation, and prior brentuximab vedotin exposure was what differed among cohorts A, B and C. The trial cohort was composed of over 50 patients with relapsed/refractory classical Hodgkin lymphoma, for whom complete response, partial response or progressive disease was recorded as best overall response. In the multi-cohort phase II CheckMate 205 trial, trial patients received single-agent nivolumab. Best overall response was determined by an independent review committee according to the 2007 International Working Group response criteria. Trial PBMCs were collected just before the start of nivolumab (C1D1) and during therapy at cycle 2 day 1 and cycle 4 day 1. Peripheral blood was collected in 8 mL Vacutainer Cell Preparation Tubes, from which PBMCs were isolated by centrifugation and then cryopreserved.

The Qiagen DNeasy kit was used to extract genomic DNA both from unsorted PBMCs and from the negatively selected CD4+ and CD8+ fractions. Amplification of TCR beta CDR3 regions was done by immunoSEQ multiplex PCR with primers that anneal to V and J segments. Amplification bias was minimized using a synthetic immune receptor repertoire, and residual bias was removed computationally after sequencing. In the source study's methods: Custom Python scripts were used to quantify repertoire diversity as the Shannon entropy index. Unsorted, CD4+ and CD8+ repertoires were analyzed separately, except for combined analyses in which CD4+ and CD8+ sequences were merged in silico. A clone was considered expanded if an increase in frequency of at least 2-fold after treatment relative to C1D1 was found, and a pseudocount of 0.5 was applied to clones undetected at baseline. Singleton clones were defined as clones with 0 or 1 copy at C1D1, and non-singleton clones were defined as clones with 2 or more copies. By matching protein sequences in sorted samples from the same patient, clones expanded in unsorted samples were annotated as CD4+, CD8+ or unknown. Diversity changes from C1D1 to C4D1 were tested in paired samples using Wilcoxon tests. Held by TCRdb, this immuneACCESS table contains in-frame sequences only and omits some clones. Under half of the omission traces to an unresolved V gene where checked; the cause of the rest is unknown. That table is the source of V, J and clone size, and D and trimming were worked out from the DNA. The table for this sample lists 40,000 or so clones; about three quarters of them were counted only once. The ten largest account for about an eighth of the sample.

The sample originates from a study of PD-1 blockade in classical Hodgkin lymphoma (TCRdb year 2020). Notes on the research overall: Nivolumab dosing was 3 mg/kg intravenously every 2 weeks, continuing until either disease progression or unacceptable toxicity. A peripheral blood immune signature of response to PD-1 blockade in classical Hodgkin lymphoma was defined using TCR beta sequencing and CyTOF. Overall study results and their limits: The study covered only a single clinical trial cohort, and the causes of the repertoire differences, possibly disease activity or prior therapy, were still not defined. Baseline TCR diversity was reported to be lower in newly diagnosed patients than in healthy donors and to be lower still in relapsed/refractory patients. Patients starting nivolumab less than 1 year after ASCT had lower diversity and were excluded from later analyses to avoid confounding by immune reconstitution. By C4D1, a significant rise was seen in CD4+ TCR diversity but not in CD8+ TCR diversity (p=0.0027 vs p=0.16), and the rise was most apparent among complete responders (p=0.02). Baseline diversity similar to that of newly diagnosed patients was observed in trial patients achieving complete response, whereas significantly lower diversity was observed in partial responders and progressors.

The germline V gene (reference sequence) provides CDR1 SGHNT and CDR2 YYREEE. The CDR3 goes from the cysteine to the phenylalanine over 14 residues. Left in the record is the CDR3 DNA by itself, 42 bases read in frame from the first base. From V the trimming removes 4 bases and from J it removes 0 bases, while the gene matches leave 3 bases of the junction unaccounted for. The source of this sequence is a human donor with classical Hodgkin lymphoma. This sample comprised peripheral blood mononuclear cells (PBMCs), obtained at baseline. The chain couples TRBV5-4 to TRBJ2-7; TRBD1 matches 8 bases in the middle. Here is the DNA: TGTGCCAGCAGCATTGACAGGGGCTCCTACGAGCAGTACTTC. The resulting protein is CASSIDRGSYEQYF.